This T cell receptor beta chain appears in the sequencing data of a study of cytomegalovirus exposure and HLA in healthy donors. Study-wide results and caveats: In vitro data verified a few CMV-associated chains as specific for CMV antigens. Usually a TCR sequence was rare, but some public TCRs were found in many donors. A later analysis found first-cohort TCR clusters tended to co-occur in the 100 to 150 validation repertoires.

From the roughly 120-subject validation cohort, which was separate from the roughly 610-subject first cohort, the donors were drawn. V lost 5 bases and J lost 12; bases outside the gene matches: 12. Germline V CDR1 and CDR2: MDHEN, SYDVKM. The CDR3 extends over 16 amino acids. Produced via immunoSEQ multiplex PCR; TCRdb's table is partial and in-frame only. The data contain roughly 330,000 clones, roughly nine tenths of them singletons. With respect to this clone: Its specificity is not known.

The chain has TRBV28 and TRBJ2-1; 14 positions agree with TRBD2. Source material: PBMCs. This sequence was found in a woman in her twenties or thirties in good health and CMV-seropositive. DNA for the CDR3: TGTGCCAGCAGTCCCCCGGGACTAGCGGGAGTTGGTTGGCAGTTCTTC. Residues: CASSPPGLAGVGWQFF. The variable domain in full, completed from reference TRBV28 and TRBJ2-1, reads DVKVTQSSRYLVKRTGEKVFLECVQDMDHENMFWYRQDPGLGLRLIYFSYDVKMKEKGDIPEGYSVSREKKERFSLILESASTNQTSMYLCASSPPGLAGVGWQFFGPGTRLTVL.